The T cell receptor beta chain under discussion was sequenced for a study of shared clonotypes between healthy human individuals. Here immunoSEQ multiplex PCR was the method, and the copy in TCRdb shows in-frame clones only, minus some. The sample contains hundreds of thousands of clones, roughly 98% of which appear only once. In the naive CD8 group, cells lacked CD45RO and were positively selected for CCR7, so terminally differentiated effector memory CD45RA+ cells were left out. Findings and limits, study-wide: The donor pool, a small one, limited the genetic and exposure-history diversity represented.

Note on this clone: Its specificity is not known.

The sequenced sample consisted of naive CD8+ T cells sorted from blood. The sequence was collected from a man aged 25-45 years in good health.

This chain's CDR3 is CASSVPPGGPQPQHF. CDR3 sequence (DNA): TGCGCCAGCAGTGTCCCTCCGGGGGGTCCGCAGCCCCAGCATTTT. The V gene is TRBV10-1, the J gene TRBJ1-5; tentatively, D is TRBD1 (5 bases). Trimming pared 4 bases from V and 7 bases from J, leaving 17 bases between. CDR1 WNHNN and CDR2 SYGVQD come from the germline V gene (reference sequence). This CDR3 comprises 15 residues.